Listed below are T cell receptor beta chains from one sample, sequenced in a study of technical replicates of blood from a handful of donors. Repertoires were generated with immunoSEQ multiplex PCR, while TCRdb's copy carries only in-frame clones and drops some. The data hold 100,000 or so clones, with roughly 96% observed a single time. What was sequenced was T cells isolated from PBMCs. Receptor source: a human donor in good health. CDR3s include the opening cysteine and the closing phenylalanine or tryptophan.

v_call | cdr3_aa
TRBV7-2 | CASSGLAGSRFF
TRBV9 | CASSVALQTEQYF
TRBV10-2 | CASSGGQYYEQYF
TRBV18 | CASSTTAQDNEQFF
TRBV5-6 | CASSFGIVEQYF
TRBV28 | CASSPWGDEQYF
TRBV6-6 | CASSPTGYHEQYF
TRBV2 | CASSEWGQGTAIYF
TRBV2 | CASREPGWDTTFTTNEKLFF
TRBV2 | CASSAFSGNTIYF
TRBV27 | CASSRTGGSYEQYF
TRBV25-1 | CASSEPRRGSYEQYF
TRBV14 | CASSTPVVLGTDTQYF
TRBV7-8 | CASSSATSGTYEQYF
TRBV5-6 | CASMRYRDGYTF
TRBV19 | CASSGLAVRSSYNEQFF
TRBV18 | CASSLRQGSYEQYF
TRBV7-3 | CASSLTRGDTIYF
TRBV9 | CASSVLAGEVPGDEQFF
TRBV11-3 | CASSLDRGETQYF
TRBV5-1 | CASSFTSSFDYSGGGAPDTQYF
TRBV4-2 | CASSQAAAGETDTQYF
TRBV6-5 | CASSRDRGRETQYF
TRBV28 | CASSNTGTSYNEQFF
TRBV29-1 | CSAARQTNTEAFF
TRBV19 | CASTRVEINEKLFF
TRBV4-1 | CASSQGPRDYEQYF
TRBV5-4 | CASSYLQGAGELFF
TRBV9 | CASSVASGRRTDTQYF
TRBV10-3 | CATWTSGSRQETQYF
TRBV19 | CASSIVATGLTEAFF
TRBV27 | CASSDRMSYGYTF
TRBV27 | CASSTVSDRFYYEQYF
TRBV19 | CASSMKQGDNYGYTF
TRBV6-1 | CASTGQGFHEQYF
TRBV6-5 | CASSLQETQYF
TRBV2 | CASSDLDRVDQPQHF
TRBV10-3 | CAITGGEGGNEQFF
TRBV7-2 | CASSLVAGDQPQHF
TRBV19 | CASSVTASYEQYF
TRBV11-3 | CASSFASGKYNEQFF
TRBV7-2 | CASSLRQGGGWYEQYF
TRBV27 | CASSLGSAGLYEQYF
TRBV21-1 | CASSRLNRDRGCYGYTF
TRBV28 | CASSLEREGWYEQYF
TRBV4-1 | CASSQEGGSQPQHF
TRBV5-1 | CASSLGLQGYQETQYF
TRBV7-9 | CASSRQSSYEQYF
TRBV7-8 | CASSLGQRLASYEQYF
TRBV13 | CASSLGGYEQYF